The 14 T cell receptor beta chains below were found in one sample sequenced in a study of blood T cell repertoires in COVID-19. Repertoires were generated with immunoSEQ multiplex PCR, while TCRdb's copy carries only in-frame clones and drops some. The table has some 150,000 clones, about 89% seen once; the top ten hold less than 3%. Material for sequencing was peripheral blood. Receptors were obtained from a man aged 55 to 70 with active or convalescent COVID-19.

The V call is TRBV6-5, the J call TRBJ1-2, with D possibly matching TRBD1 (5 bases). Trimming took 6 bases from V and 5 from J, leaving 13 bases between them. Germline V gene sequence: CDR1 MNHEY, CDR2 SVGAGI. The CDR3 runs to 13 residues. The CDR3 region has the DNA TGTGCCAGCAGGAAGGGGCACCAGTATGGCTACACCTTC. Its protein product is CASRKGHQYGYTF.

The rearrangement uses TRBV6-1 and TRBJ2-1; possibly TRBD2 for D (5 bases). The germline V gene encodes CDR1 MNHNS and CDR2 SASEGT. Between the trimmed V and J ends, which lost 2 bases and 6 bases, there was a span of 8 bases. This CDR3 is built from 13 residues. This CDR3 is CASSEQEVNEQFF. The CDR3 region has the DNA TGTGCCAGCAGTGAACAGGAGGTCAATGAGCAGTTCTTC.

The J gene is TRBJ2-7, the V gene TRBV11-2; 8 nucleotides agree with TRBD1. The germline V gene encodes CDR1 SGHAT and CDR2 FQNNGV. The ends lost 4 bases at V and 0 bases at J; junction bases unmatched: 5. The CDR3 is 15 amino acids. Here the CDR3 reads CASSWGTGSSYEQYF. The CDR3, as DNA: TGTGCCAGCAGCTGGGGGACAGGCTCCTCCTACGAGCAGTACTTC.

The table lists this clone with a count of one. This chain connects TRBV18 to TRBJ2-1; TRBD1 matches at 12 bases. Germline CDR1 and CDR2: KGHSH and LQKENI. The CDR3 loop spans 16 amino acids. Trimming removed 0 bases from V and 6 bases from J; junction bases left unmatched: 3. The CDR3 protein is CASSPPGTGGLNEQFF. The CDR3, as DNA: TGTGCCAGCTCACCACCAGGGACAGGGGGCCTCAATGAGCAGTTCTTC.

V and J are TRBV5-4 and TRBJ2-5; 11 bases align to TRBD2. The V gene end was trimmed by 4 bases and the J gene end by 3 bases; junction bases not matched to a gene: 11. Germline lookup yields CDR1 SGHNT and CDR2 YYREEE (reference sequence). The CDR3 contains 17 residues. CDR3 bases: TGTGCCAGCAGCACGAAGACTAGCGGGAAAACAGAAGAGACCCAGTACTTC. It encodes CASSTKTSGKTEETQYF.

The chain links TRBV2 to TRBJ2-7; 10 nucleotides agree with TRBD2. Trimming at V came to 4 bases and at J to 3 bases, leaving 6 bases not matched to a gene. CDR1 is SNHLY and CDR2 is FYNNEI in the germline V gene. This CDR3 region has 15 residues. The CDR3 DNA is TGTGCCAGCAGTGTGGGCGGGACTAGCGTCTACGAGCAGTACTTC. This encodes CASSVGGTSVYEQYF.

V gene TRBV24-1 combines with J gene TRBJ1-2, with 9 bases fitting TRBD1. V lost 7 bases, J lost 4 bases, and 12 bases stayed unmatched. The germline CDR1 and CDR2 sequences are KGHDR and SFDVKD. The CDR3 consists of 16 residues. CDR3 sequence reads: CATSATGQGRSYGYTF. The DNA for the CDR3 is TGTGCCACCAGCGCCACCGGACAGGGGAGATCCTATGGCTACACCTTC.

The gene calls are TRBV2 and TRBJ1-2; 7 bases are a match to TRBD1. The CDR3 runs 15 residues. The V segment lost 7 bases and the J segment 5 bases; nucleotides outside the gene matches: 13. The germline CDR1 and CDR2 sequences are SNHLY and FYNNEI. For the CDR3, the DNA is TGTGCCAGCACACAGAGAGGGGGCGCTTGGTATGGCTACACCTTC. Translation: CASTQRGGAWYGYTF.

The CDR3 reads CASSLAGTAYYGYTF. DNA of the CDR3: TGTGCCAGCAGCTTAGCGGGGACAGCATACTATGGCTACACCTTC. The gene calls are TRBV7-2 and TRBJ1-2, with TRBD1 matching 7 bases. V lost 0 bases and J lost 3; bases outside the gene matches: 4. The CDR3 loop spans 15 amino acids. The germline V gene has CDR1 SGHTA and CDR2 FQGNSA.

The CDR3 reads CASSGTSGGYYEQFF. The CDR3 DNA reads TGTGCCAGCAGTGGAACTAGCGGGGGTTACTATGAGCAGTTCTTC. The genes are TRBV6-2 or TRBV6-3 and TRBJ2-1, with TRBD2 matching 11 bases. The CDR3 has 15 amino acids. Germline CDR1 reads MNHEY; CDR2 reads SVGEGT. With 5 bases clipped from V and 8 bases from J, the junction kept 8 bases outside the gene matches.

The chain recombines TRBV4-1 with TRBJ2-2; maybe TRBD2 (5 bases). Trimming left V 2 bases short and J 3 bases short, with 10 bases between. The CDR3 is 15 residues long. The germline V gene encodes CDR1 MGHRA and CDR2 YSYEKL. CDR3 sequence (DNA): TGCGCCAGCAGCCAACGAGGGTGGGACACCGGGGAGCTGTTTTTT. Protein: CASSQRGWDTGELFF.

The chain joins TRBV19 to TRBJ1-5; 9 nucleotides align to TRBD1. The CDR3 runs to 16 residues. With 5 bases clipped from V and 6 bases from J, the junction kept 11 bases outside the gene matches. In germline, CDR1 is LNHDA, CDR2 SQIVND (reference sequence). The DNA for the CDR3 is TGTGCCAGTAGTGCCGGGACAGGGAGTATGGGTCAGCCCCAGCATTTT. It encodes CASSAGTGSMGQPQHF. Full variable domain (missing parts from reference TRBV19 and TRBJ1-5): DGGITQSPKYLFRKEGQNVTLSCEQNLNHDAMYWYRQDPGQGLRLIYYSQIVNDFQKGDIAEGYSVSREKKESFPLTVTSAQKNPTAFYLCASSAGTGSMGQPQHFGDGTRLSIL.

This clone has a single count. The chain uses TRBV5-6 and TRBJ1-6; 11 bases align to TRBD1. Trimming cost V 3 bases and J 5 bases; bases outside gene matches: 4. CDR1 is SGHDT, CDR2 YYEEEE, per germline. The CDR3 consists of 16 residues. In nucleotides, the CDR3 is TGTGCCAGCAGCTCGGACAGGGGGCGCGATAATTCACCCCTCCACTTT. As protein: CASSSDRGRDNSPLHF.

The count of this clone is one. The chain couples TRBV11-3 to TRBJ2-7; TRBD1 aligns across 10 bases. V trimming: 2 bases; J trimming: 3 bases; junction bases outside the gene matches: 10. Looked up from germline, CDR1 is SGHNT and CDR2 is YENEEA. CDR3 length equals 17 residues. CDR3 DNA: TGTGCCAGCAGCTTACTCCAAGGACAGGGGGTGGGCTACGAGCAGTACTTC. Amino acids: CASSLLQGQGVGYEQYF.